The 30 T cell receptor beta chains below were found in one sample sequenced in a study of blood T cell repertoires in COVID-19. The data were produced by immunoSEQ multiplex PCR, yet TCRdb's version contains in-frame clones alone and is incomplete. The repertoire includes approximately 350,000 clones, more than 70% of them detected once, and 0.95% to 1.5% sits in the top ten. The material sequenced was peripheral blood. These TCRs come from a man in his forties with acute or convalescent COVID-19.

V is TRBV9 and J is TRBJ1-3; 10 bases are a match to TRBD1. CDR3 length: 19 amino acids. Losses at the gene ends were 0 bases for V and 3 bases for J; bases not matched to a gene: 12. CDR1 SGDLS and CDR2 YYNGEE come from the germline V gene. The CDR3 here is CASSVGPGTGARGGNTIYF. For the CDR3, the DNA is TGTGCCAGCAGCGTAGGTCCCGGGACAGGGGCTCGGGGTGGAAACACCATATATTTT.

The rearrangement links TRBV2 to TRBJ1-1, with 9 positions matching TRBD1. The V gene end was trimmed by 5 bases and the J gene end by 5 bases; junction bases not matched to a gene: 9. The CDR3 extends over 15 amino acids. CDR1 and CDR2 from the germline V gene are SNHLY and FYNNEI. CDR3 region: CASSTAGQGSTEAFF. Written as DNA, the CDR3 is TGTGCCAGCAGTACGGCCGGACAGGGGAGTACTGAAGCTTTCTTT.

The chain uses TRBV19 and TRBJ2-7; D is unresolved. The germline CDR1 and CDR2 sequences are LNHDA and SQIVND (reference sequence). The CDR3 is made up of 12 amino acids. The ends were cut back, 1 base at V and 2 bases at J, with 3 bases in the middle. The CDR3 here is CASSIGPYEQYF. As DNA, the CDR3 is TGTGCCAGTAGTATAGGGCCCTACGAGCAGTACTTC.

The V and J genes are TRBV9 and TRBJ2-1; maybe TRBD2 (5 bases). Germline V gives CDR1 SGDLS, CDR2 YYNGEE. The CDR3 spans 15 residues. Trimming left V 3 bases short and J 3 bases short, with 13 bases between. The CDR3: CASSGAGDYYNEQFF. The CDR3 DNA reads TGTGCCAGCAGCGGGGCCGGGGATTACTACAATGAGCAGTTCTTC.

The chain carries TRBV5-1 and TRBJ1-3, with no clear D. Per germline, CDR1 SGHRS and CDR2 YFSETQ. The germline V and J ends were trimmed by 2 bases and 0 bases, with 15 bases remaining between them. The CDR3 extends over 17 amino acids. CDR3 amino acids: CASSLFGGKDSGNTIYF. In DNA, the CDR3 is TGCGCCAGCAGCTTATTCGGCGGAAAGGACTCTGGAAACACCATATATTTT.

This sequence joins TRBV7-8 and TRBJ1-2; D is possibly TRBD1 (5 bases). Per the germline V gene, CDR1 is SGHVS and CDR2 is FQNEAQ. CDR3 size: 14 residues. The ends were cut back, 1 base at V and 8 bases at J, with 14 bases in the middle. The CDR3 region is CASSLVRGGRGYTF. Here the CDR3 DNA reads TGTGCCAGCAGCTTAGTGCGCGGGGGAAGGGGCTACACCTTC.

CDR3 loop: CASSTGQVDGYTF. DNA for the CDR3: TGTGCCAGTAGTACAGGACAGGTTGATGGCTACACCTTC. The V call is TRBV19, the J call TRBJ1-2; 7 nucleotides line up with TRBD1. Germline V lookup: CDR1 LNHDA, CDR2 SQIVND (reference sequence). V was clipped by 4 bases and J by 6 bases; unmatched bases: 5. The CDR3 runs 13 residues.

The chain is built from TRBV7-3 and TRBJ2-2, with D possibly TRBD1 on 5 matching bases. V lost 4 bases, J lost 8 bases, and 8 bases lay in between. Germline V CDR1 and CDR2: SGHTA, FQGTGA. The CDR3 contains 12 residues. The CDR3 here is CASSSRTGELFF. DNA for the CDR3: TGTGCCAGCAGCTCTAGGACAGGGGAGCTGTTTTTT.

A few counts support this clone. The gene calls are TRBV6-5 and TRBJ1-3; D remains ambiguous. Germline values: CDR1 MNHEY, CDR2 SVGAGI. This CDR3 is built from 14 residues. The V end was cut by 4 bases, the J end by 0 bases, with 7 bases between. CDR3 residues: CASSSVLSGNTIYF. CDR3 nucleotide sequence: TGTGCCAGCAGTTCCGTTCTCTCTGGAAACACCATATATTTT.

V usage is TRBV28 and J usage is TRBJ2-7; the match to TRBD1 covers 9 bases. The CDR3 is 17 amino acids. Germline CDR1 is MDHEN and CDR2 is SYDVKM. J lost 2 bases, V lost 3 bases, and 11 bases had no gene match. The CDR3 coding sequence is TGTGCCAGCAGTTTGTCCAGGGGGACAGGGAACCCCTACGAGCAGTACTTC. Its translation: CASSLSRGTGNPYEQYF.

As DNA, the CDR3 is TGTGCCAGCAGCTTACTGCGGGGGAACACCGGGGAGCTGTTTTTT. This encodes CASSLLRGNTGELFF. The chain combines TRBV7-2 with TRBJ2-2; possibly TRBD2 for D (6 bases). V lost 2 bases and J 1 base, leaving 8 bases between the germline ends. This CDR3 contains 15 residues. Germline CDR1 and CDR2: SGHTA and FQGNSA.

The chain couples TRBV27 to TRBJ1-5; D unclear. Trimming stripped 5 bases from V and 1 base from J, with 3 bases between. Germline values: CDR1 MNHEY, CDR2 SMNVEV (reference sequence). This CDR3 region has 12 residues. CDR3 sequence: CASSPSNQPQHF. In DNA form, the CDR3 reads TGTGCCAGCAGTCCAAGCAATCAGCCCCAGCATTTT.

J is TRBJ2-5 and V is TRBV10-3, with a possible D match to TRBD1 (6 bases). Germline V gene lookup returns CDR1 ENHRY and CDR2 SYGVKD. Trimming shortened V by 10 bases and J by 0 bases, and 15 bases separated the two germline ends. The CDR3 sequence is 14 residues long. The CDR3 nucleotides are TGTGCCACGATGACAGGAGTGTACCAAGAGACCCAGTACTTC. Its translation: CATMTGVYQETQYF.

The chain couples TRBV19 to TRBJ1-4; D is ambiguous. CDR1 LNHDA and CDR2 SQIVND come from the germline V gene (reference sequence). Between the trimmed V and J ends, which lost 3 bases and 8 bases, there was a span of 13 bases. The CDR3 covers 14 residues. The CDR3 sequence: CASSIIYLREKLFF. Written as DNA, the CDR3 is TGTGCCAGTAGTATCATCTACTTACGGGAAAAACTGTTTTTT. The whole variable domain, filled in from reference TRBV19 and TRBJ1-4, reads DGGITQSPKYLFRKEGQNVTLSCEQNLNHDAMYWYRQDPGQGLRLIYYSQIVNDFQKGDIAEGYSVSREKKESFPLTVTSAQKNPTAFYLCASSIIYLREKLFFGSGTQLSVL.

V is TRBV29-1 and J is TRBJ2-2; 10 bases are a match to TRBD1. Trimming removed 1 base from V and 6 bases from J; junction bases left unmatched: 8. The CDR3 totals 16 residues. Germline CDR1 is SQVTM and CDR2 is ANQGSEA. CDR3 sequence: CSVEGIGTGVSGELFF. The CDR3 DNA follows: TGCAGCGTTGAAGGGATCGGGACAGGGGTCTCCGGGGAGCTGTTTTTT.

The chain is built from TRBV11-2 and TRBJ1-5, with D possibly TRBD1 on 5 matching bases. The CDR3 totals 15 residues. Trimming took 2 bases from V and 4 from J, leaving 12 bases between them. Germline CDR1 is SGHAT and CDR2 is FQNNGV. DNA of the CDR3: TGTGCCAGCAGCTTAAGGGTACAGGTTAATCAGCCCCAGCATTTT. Translation gives CASSLRVQVNQPQHF.

CDR3 amino acids: CASSLLPWPRGYEQYF. The CDR3 DNA reads TGTGCCAGCAGCTTGCTCCCCTGGCCCCGGGGCTACGAGCAGTACTTC. The chain uses TRBV5-5 and TRBJ2-7; D possibly corresponds to TRBD2 (5 bases). Germline loops: CDR1 SGHKS, CDR2 YYEKEE (reference sequence). The CDR3 is 16 residues long. Deletions cut 1 base from V and 3 bases from J, with 17 bases between. Full variable domain (rest looked up from reference TRBV5-5 and TRBJ2-7): DAGVTQSPTHLIKTRGQQVTLRCSPISGHKSVSWYQQVLGQGPQFIFQYYEKEERGRGNFPDRFSARQFPNYSSELNVNALLLGDSALYLCASSLLPWPRGYEQYFGPGTRLTVT.

The V call is TRBV27, the J call TRBJ1-1; 7 nucleotides agree with TRBD1. Germline V gene lookup returns CDR1 MNHEY and CDR2 SMNVEV (reference sequence). The CDR3 covers 13 residues. V dropped 4 bases and J dropped 5; count of bases not matched to a gene: 4. The CDR3, as DNA: TGTGCCAGCAGTTATTCAGGGGGGACTGAAGCTTTCTTT. Translating it yields CASSYSGGTEAFF.

The V gene is TRBV7-9, the J gene TRBJ1-4; D not resolved. CDR1 is SEHNR, CDR2 FQNEAQ, per germline (reference sequence). Trimming pared 1 base from V and 5 bases from J, leaving 14 bases between. The CDR3 has 16 amino acids. In DNA, the CDR3 is TGTGCCAGCAGCTTAGTCCCCGGCAGGAGGAATGAAAAACTGTTTTTT. Its translation is CASSLVPGRRNEKLFF.

The chain joins TRBV19 to TRBJ1-5, with 7 bases identical to TRBD1. The CDR3 loop spans 17 amino acids. Germline loops: CDR1 LNHDA, CDR2 SQIVND (reference sequence). Trimming at V came to 0 bases and at J to 7 bases, leaving 12 bases not matched to a gene. CDR3 region: CASSIDQGGGGGQPQHF. The CDR3 DNA follows: TGTGCCAGTAGTATAGATCAAGGCGGAGGGGGCGGCCAGCCCCAGCATTTT.

This chain uses TRBV6-1 with TRBJ1-4, with a weak D call TRBD1 (6 bases). Trimming removed 6 bases at V and 3 bases at J, with 11 bases between. This CDR3 contains 14 residues. The germline gives CDR1 MNHNS, CDR2 SASEGT. The chain's CDR3 is CASSQGPSNEKLFF. In nucleotides, the CDR3 is TGTGCCAGCAGCCAGGGGCCCTCTAATGAAAAACTGTTTTTT.

The chain has TRBV15 and TRBJ2-7; 7 bases agree with TRBD1. Germline-derived CDR1 and CDR2 are LNHNV and YYDKDF (reference sequence). The length of the CDR3 is 13 residues. Trimming removed 4 bases from V and 7 bases from J; junction bases left unmatched: 7. CDR3 nucleotides: TGTGCCACCAGCATAGCAGGGGGAAGGGAGCAGTACTTC. Its translation is CATSIAGGREQYF.

This chain links TRBV18 with TRBJ2-3; 8 bases align to TRBD1. The V gene end was trimmed by 3 bases and the J gene end by 4 bases; junction bases not matched to a gene: 12. The CDR3 totals 17 residues. The germline V gene has CDR1 KGHSH and CDR2 LQKENI. CDR3 sequence reads: CASSPQGAIPSADTQYF. CDR3 coding DNA: TGTGCCAGCTCACCGCAGGGGGCGATTCCCTCAGCAGATACGCAGTATTTT.

This sequence joins TRBV7-3 and TRBJ2-5, with a weak D call TRBD1 (7 bases). Trimming left V 2 bases short and J 4 bases short, with 11 bases between. Per the germline V gene, CDR1 is SGHTA and CDR2 is FQGTGA. The CDR3 extends over 14 amino acids. The CDR3 reads CASSLGGGRETQYF. In nucleotides, the CDR3 is TGTGCCAGCAGCTTAGGAGGGGGCCGAGAGACCCAGTACTTC.

The V gene is TRBV10-1, the J gene TRBJ2-1; unclear D gene. Trimming took off 5 bases at V and 8 bases at J, with 16 bases between the two ends. CDR1 is WNHNN, CDR2 SYGVQD, per germline (reference sequence). The CDR3 has 14 residues. The CDR3 nucleotides are TGCGCCAGCAGTAGAGTCTGGTCCAGCGATGAGCAGTTCTTC. Amino acid sequence: CASSRVWSSDEQFF.

This chain uses TRBV30 with TRBJ2-2; tentatively, D is TRBD1 (6 bases). Germline V lookup: CDR1 GTSNPN, CDR2 SVGIG (reference sequence). With 0 bases removed from V and 7 bases from J, the gap between germline ends came to 12 bases. The CDR3 sequence is 14 residues long. In nucleotides, the CDR3 is TGTGCCTGGAGTGTACTGTCAGGGGTCGGGGAGCTGTTTTTT. It yields the protein CAWSVLSGVGELFF.

The rearrangement links TRBV5-4 to TRBJ2-3, with D maybe TRBD1 (6 bases). The CDR3 length is 14 residues. The V end was cut by 0 bases, the J end by 5 bases, with 10 bases between. Germline V gives CDR1 SGHNT, CDR2 YYREEE (reference sequence). Here the CDR3 reads CASSLAGVIDTQYF. The CDR3 DNA is TGTGCCAGCAGCTTGGCAGGGGTCATAGATACGCAGTATTTT.

The rearrangement joins TRBV6-5 to TRBJ1-6; D is undetermined. Germline V lookup: CDR1 MNHEY, CDR2 SVGAGI. There are 14 residues in the CDR3. V dropped 5 bases and J dropped 3 bases, with 8 bases sitting between them. CDR3 region: CASSREGYNSPLHF. CDR3 coding DNA: TGTGCCAGCAGTAGGGAGGGCTATAATTCACCCCTCCACTTT.

The genes are TRBV6-1 and TRBJ1-1, with D perhaps TRBD1 (5 bases). Germline V lookup: CDR1 MNHNS, CDR2 SASEGT. V gave up 1 base and J gave up 0 bases, with 18 bases separating them. The CDR3 loop spans 18 amino acids. Here the CDR3 reads CASSEVPLGARMNTEAFF. The CDR3 DNA is TGTGCCAGCAGTGAAGTACCGTTAGGGGCCCGAATGAACACTGAAGCTTTCTTT.

The chain employs TRBV7-9 and TRBJ2-1; maybe TRBD1 (5 bases). The CDR3 sequence is 12 residues long. The V end lost 4 bases, the J end lost 7 bases, and 8 bases lay between the germline ends. Germline values: CDR1 SEHNR, CDR2 FQNEAQ (reference sequence). Here the CDR3 reads CASSSQGNEQFF. CDR3 coding DNA: TGTGCCAGCAGCTCCCAGGGTAATGAGCAGTTCTTC.